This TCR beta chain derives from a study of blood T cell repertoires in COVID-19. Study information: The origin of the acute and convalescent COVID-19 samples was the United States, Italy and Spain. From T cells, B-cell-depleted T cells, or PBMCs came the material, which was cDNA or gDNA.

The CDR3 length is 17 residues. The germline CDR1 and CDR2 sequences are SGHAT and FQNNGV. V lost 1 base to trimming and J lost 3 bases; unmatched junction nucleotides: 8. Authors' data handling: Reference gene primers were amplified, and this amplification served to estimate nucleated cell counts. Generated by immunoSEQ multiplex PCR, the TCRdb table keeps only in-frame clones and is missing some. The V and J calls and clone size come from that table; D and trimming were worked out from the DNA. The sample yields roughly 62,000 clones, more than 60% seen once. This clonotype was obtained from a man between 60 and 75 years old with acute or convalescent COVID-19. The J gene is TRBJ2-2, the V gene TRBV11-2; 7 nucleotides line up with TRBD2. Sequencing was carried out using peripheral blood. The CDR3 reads CASSLGGGGSDTGELFF. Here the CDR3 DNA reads TGTGCCAGCAGCTTAGGCGGGGGAGGGTCGGACACCGGGGAGCTGTTTTTT.